This T cell receptor (beta chain) stems from a study of T cell clonality in common variable immunodeficiency. V trimming: 1 base; J trimming: 8 bases; junction bases outside the gene matches: 7. Germline V lookup: CDR1 SGHRS, CDR2 YFSETQ. The CDR3 consists of 15 residues. Many counts were recorded for this clone. The antigen is not known. Coverage ceases 3 residues before the CDR3 finishes, and the germline J gene fills in the end. Whole-study findings and limits: Fewer TCRbeta clones were shared among CVID subjects than controls. TCRbeta clonality was increased in CVID versus healthy controls.

This table comes from immunoSEQ multiplex PCR, and its TCRdb copy is limited to in-frame clones, with some not included. This sample has about 37,000 clones and no singletons, with around 3% in the ten largest. The clonotype originates from a person between 18 and 70 years old in good health. Sequenced: peripheral blood mononuclear cells. The gene calls are TRBV5-1 and TRBJ2-1; the match to TRBD2 covers 9 bases. CDR3 DNA (partial): TGCGCCAGCAGCTTGTTTTCTAGCGGGATGGATGAG. Protein: CASSLFSSGMDE. The whole CDR3 sequence is CASSLFSSGMDEQFF.